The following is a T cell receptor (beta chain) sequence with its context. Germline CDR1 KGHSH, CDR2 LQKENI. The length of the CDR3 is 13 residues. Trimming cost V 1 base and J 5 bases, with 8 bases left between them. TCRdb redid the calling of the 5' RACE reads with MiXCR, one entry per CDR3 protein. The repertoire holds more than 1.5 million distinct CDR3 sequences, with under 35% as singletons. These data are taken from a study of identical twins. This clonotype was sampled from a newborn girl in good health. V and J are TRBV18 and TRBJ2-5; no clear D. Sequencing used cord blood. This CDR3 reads CASSPQVEETQYF. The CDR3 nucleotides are TGTGCCAGCTCACCACAGGTAGAGGAGACCCAGTACTTC.